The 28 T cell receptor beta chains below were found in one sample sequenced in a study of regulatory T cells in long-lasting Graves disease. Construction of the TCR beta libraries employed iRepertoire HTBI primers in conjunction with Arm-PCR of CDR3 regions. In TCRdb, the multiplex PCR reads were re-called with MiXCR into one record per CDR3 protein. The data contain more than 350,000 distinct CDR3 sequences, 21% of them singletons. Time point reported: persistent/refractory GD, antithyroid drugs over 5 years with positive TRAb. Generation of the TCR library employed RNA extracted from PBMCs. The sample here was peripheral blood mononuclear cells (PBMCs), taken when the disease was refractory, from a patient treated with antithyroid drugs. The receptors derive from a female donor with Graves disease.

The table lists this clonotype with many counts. CDR3 sequence: CASSQRGGVGGYTF. For the CDR3, the DNA is TGTGCCAGCAGCCAACGGGGGGGCGTAGGTGGCTACACCTTC. V is TRBV12-3 or TRBV12-4 and J is TRBJ1-2, with D perhaps TRBD1 (6 bases). The CDR3 runs to 14 residues. V was cut by 6 bases and J by 7 bases, with 18 bases left in between.

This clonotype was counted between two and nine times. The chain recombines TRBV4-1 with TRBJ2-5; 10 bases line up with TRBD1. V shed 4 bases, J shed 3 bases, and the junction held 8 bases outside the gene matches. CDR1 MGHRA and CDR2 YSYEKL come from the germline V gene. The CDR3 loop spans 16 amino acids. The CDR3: CASSRFGQGGKETQYF. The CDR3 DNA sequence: TGCGCCAGCAGCCGGTTCGGACAGGGGGGGAAAGAGACCCAGTACTTC.

CDR3 amino acids: CASSPRGGQRETQYF. The CDR3 DNA reads as TGTGCCAGCAGCCCTCGGGGGGGGCAGCGAGAGACCCAGTACTTC. The V gene is TRBV7-9, the J gene TRBJ2-5; 8 bases are shared with TRBD2. CDR1 is SEHNR and CDR2 is FQNEAQ in the germline V gene (reference sequence). This CDR3 region has 15 residues. The J segment lost 4 bases and the V segment lost 5 bases, leaving 9 bases of the junction unmatched.

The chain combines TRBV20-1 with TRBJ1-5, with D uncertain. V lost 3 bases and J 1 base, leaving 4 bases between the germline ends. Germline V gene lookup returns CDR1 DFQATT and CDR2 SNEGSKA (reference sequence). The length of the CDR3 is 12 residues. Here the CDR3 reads CSARNSNQPQHF. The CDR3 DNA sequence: TGCAGTGCTAGGAACAGCAATCAGCCCCAGCATTTT.

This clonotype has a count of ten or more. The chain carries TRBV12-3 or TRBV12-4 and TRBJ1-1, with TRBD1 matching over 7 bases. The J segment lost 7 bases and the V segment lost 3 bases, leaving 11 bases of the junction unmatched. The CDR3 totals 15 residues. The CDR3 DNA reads TGTGCCAGCAGTTTGGAGGGGGCCGCGGCCGTTGAAGCTTTCTTT. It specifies CASSLEGAAAVEAFF.

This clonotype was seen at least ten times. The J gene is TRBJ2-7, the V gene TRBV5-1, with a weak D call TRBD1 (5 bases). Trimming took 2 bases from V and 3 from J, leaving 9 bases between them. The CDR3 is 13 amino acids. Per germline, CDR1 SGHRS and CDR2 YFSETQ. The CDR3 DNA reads TGCGCCAGCAGCTTAGACAGCTTCTACGAGCAGTACTTC. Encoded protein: CASSLDSFYEQYF.

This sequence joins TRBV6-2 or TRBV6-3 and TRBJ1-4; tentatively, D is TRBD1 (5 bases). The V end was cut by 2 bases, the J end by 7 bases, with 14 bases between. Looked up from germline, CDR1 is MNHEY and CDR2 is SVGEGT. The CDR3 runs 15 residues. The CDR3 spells CASSYLGAAAEKLFF. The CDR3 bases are TGTGCCAGCAGTTACCTTGGGGCCGCTGCTGAAAAACTGTTTTTT.

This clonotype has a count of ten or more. CDR3 nucleotides: TGTGCCAGCAGCCAACCTGCCTCCGTCCTGACTTTC. It yields the protein CASSQPASVLTF. J is TRBJ2-6 and V is TRBV3-1; the D is unclear. Trimming left V 2 bases short and J 12 bases short, with 8 bases between. The CDR3 consists of 12 residues. The germline CDR1 and CDR2 sequences are LGHDT and YNNKEL (reference sequence). The whole variable domain, filled in from reference TRBV3-1 and TRBJ2-6, reads DTAVSQTPKYLVTQMGNDKSIKCEQNLGHDTMYWYKQDSKKFLKIMFSYNNKELIINETVPNRFSPKSPDKAHLNLHINSLELGDSAVYFCASSQPASVLTFGAGSRLTVL.

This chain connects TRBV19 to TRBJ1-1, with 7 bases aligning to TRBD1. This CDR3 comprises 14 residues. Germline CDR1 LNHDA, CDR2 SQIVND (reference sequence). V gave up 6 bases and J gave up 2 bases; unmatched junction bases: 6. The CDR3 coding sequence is TGTGCCAGTAGAGGGGGCATCGTAAACACTGAAGCTTTCTTT. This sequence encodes CASRGGIVNTEAFF.

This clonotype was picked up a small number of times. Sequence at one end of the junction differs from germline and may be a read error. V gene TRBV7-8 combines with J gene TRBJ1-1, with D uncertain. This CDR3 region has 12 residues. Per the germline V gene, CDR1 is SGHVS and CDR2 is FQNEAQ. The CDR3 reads CACRPMNTEAFF. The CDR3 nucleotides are TGTGCCTGCAGGCCCATGAACACTGAAGCTTTCTTT.

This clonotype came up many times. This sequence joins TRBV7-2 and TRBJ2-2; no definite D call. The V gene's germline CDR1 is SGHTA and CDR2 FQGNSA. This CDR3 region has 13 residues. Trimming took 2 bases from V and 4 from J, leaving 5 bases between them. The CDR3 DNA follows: TGTGCCAGCAGCTTAATGACCACCGGGGAGCTGTTTTTT. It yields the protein CASSLMTTGELFF.

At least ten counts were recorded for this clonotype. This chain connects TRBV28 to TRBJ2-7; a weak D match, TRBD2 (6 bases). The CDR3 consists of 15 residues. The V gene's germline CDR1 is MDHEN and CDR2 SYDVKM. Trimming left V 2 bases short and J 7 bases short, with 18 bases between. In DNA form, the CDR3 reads TGTGCCAGCAGTTTAGGGGGGTCCCAGATTTTTGAGCAGTACTTC. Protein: CASSLGGSQIFEQYF.

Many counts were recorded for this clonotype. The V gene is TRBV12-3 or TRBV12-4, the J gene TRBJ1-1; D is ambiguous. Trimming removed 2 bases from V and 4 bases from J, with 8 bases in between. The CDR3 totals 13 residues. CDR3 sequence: CASSLSGITEAFF. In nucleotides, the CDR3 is TGTGCCAGCAGTTTATCGGGGATCACTGAAGCTTTCTTT.

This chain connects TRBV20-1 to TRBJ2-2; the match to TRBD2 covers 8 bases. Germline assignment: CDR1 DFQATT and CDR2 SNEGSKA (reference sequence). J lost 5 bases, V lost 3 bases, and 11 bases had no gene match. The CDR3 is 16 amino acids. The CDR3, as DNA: TGCAGTGCTAGGGAGCCGGGACTAGGAGGGACCGGGGAGCTGTTTTTT. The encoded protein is CSAREPGLGGTGELFF.

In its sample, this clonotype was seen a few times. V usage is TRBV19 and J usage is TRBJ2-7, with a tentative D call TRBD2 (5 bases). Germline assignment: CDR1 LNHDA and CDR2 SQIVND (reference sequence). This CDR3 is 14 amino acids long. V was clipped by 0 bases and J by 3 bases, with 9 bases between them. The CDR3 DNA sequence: TGTGCCAGTAGTATAGAAAGCGGATTCTACGAGCAGTACTTC. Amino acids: CASSIESGFYEQYF.

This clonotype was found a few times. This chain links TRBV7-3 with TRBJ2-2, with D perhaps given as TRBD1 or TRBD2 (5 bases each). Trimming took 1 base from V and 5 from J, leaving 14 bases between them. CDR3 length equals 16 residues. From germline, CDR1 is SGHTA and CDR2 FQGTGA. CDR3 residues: CASSLNVLEGTGELFF. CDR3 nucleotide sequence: TGTGCCAGCAGCTTAAATGTCCTCGAGGGGACCGGGGAGCTGTTTTTT.

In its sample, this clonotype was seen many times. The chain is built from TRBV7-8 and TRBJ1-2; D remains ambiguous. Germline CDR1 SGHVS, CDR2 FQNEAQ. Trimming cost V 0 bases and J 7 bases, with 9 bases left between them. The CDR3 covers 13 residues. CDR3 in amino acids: CASSLATRVGYTF. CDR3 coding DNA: TGTGCCAGCAGCTTAGCCACACGGGTTGGCTACACCTTC.

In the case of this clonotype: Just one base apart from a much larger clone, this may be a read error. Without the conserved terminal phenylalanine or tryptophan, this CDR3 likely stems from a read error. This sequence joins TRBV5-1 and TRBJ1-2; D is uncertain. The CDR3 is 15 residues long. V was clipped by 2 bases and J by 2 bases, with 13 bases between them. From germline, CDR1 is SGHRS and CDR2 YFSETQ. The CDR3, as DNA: TGCGCCAGCAGCTTAACAGCCCAAGGAAACTATGGCTACACCTCC. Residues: CASSLTAQGNYGYTS.

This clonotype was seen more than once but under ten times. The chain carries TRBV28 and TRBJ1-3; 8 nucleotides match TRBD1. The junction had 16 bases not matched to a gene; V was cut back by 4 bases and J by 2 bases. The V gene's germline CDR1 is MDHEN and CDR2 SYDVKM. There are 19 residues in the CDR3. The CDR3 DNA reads TGTGCCAGCAGTTCTCGATTCAACCCCGACAGGGGCCCTGGAAACACCATATATTTT. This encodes CASSSRFNPDRGPGNTIYF.

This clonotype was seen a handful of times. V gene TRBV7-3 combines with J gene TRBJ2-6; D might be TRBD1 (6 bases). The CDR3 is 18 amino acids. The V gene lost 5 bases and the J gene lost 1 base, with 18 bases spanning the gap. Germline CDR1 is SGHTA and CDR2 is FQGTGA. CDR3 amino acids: CASSLADPRGSGANVLTF. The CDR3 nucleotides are TGTGCCAGCAGCCTGGCGGATCCCAGGGGTTCTGGGGCCAACGTCCTGACTTTC.

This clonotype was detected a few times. In nucleotides, the CDR3 is TGTGCCTGGAGTGTACGGGCAGACTATGGCTACACCTTC. It encodes CAWSVRADYGYTF. This chain connects TRBV30 to TRBJ1-2; D not resolved. CDR1 is GTSNPN and CDR2 is SVGIG in the germline V gene (reference sequence). The CDR3 runs 13 residues. V was pared by 0 bases and J by 3 bases, with 8 bases between.

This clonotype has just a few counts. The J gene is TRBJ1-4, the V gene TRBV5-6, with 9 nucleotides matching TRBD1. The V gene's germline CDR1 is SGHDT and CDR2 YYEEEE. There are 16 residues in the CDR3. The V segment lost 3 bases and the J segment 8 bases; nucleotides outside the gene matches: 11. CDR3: CASSSLGDRDEEKLFF. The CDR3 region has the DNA TGTGCCAGCAGCTCACTAGGGGACAGGGATGAGGAAAAACTGTTTTTT. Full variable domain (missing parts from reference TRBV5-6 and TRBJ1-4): DAGVTQSPTHLIKTRGQQVTLRCSPKSGHDTVSWYQQALGQGPQFIFQYYEEEERQRGNFPDRFSGHQFPNYSSELNVNALLLGDSALYLCASSSLGDRDEEKLFFGSGTQLSVL.

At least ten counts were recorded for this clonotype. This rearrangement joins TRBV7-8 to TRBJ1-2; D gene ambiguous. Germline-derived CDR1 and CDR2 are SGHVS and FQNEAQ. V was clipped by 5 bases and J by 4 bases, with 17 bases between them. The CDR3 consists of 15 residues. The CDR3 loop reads CASSQRVSLSYGYTF. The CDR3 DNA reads TGTGCCAGCAGCCAAAGGGTCAGCTTGAGCTATGGCTACACCTTC.

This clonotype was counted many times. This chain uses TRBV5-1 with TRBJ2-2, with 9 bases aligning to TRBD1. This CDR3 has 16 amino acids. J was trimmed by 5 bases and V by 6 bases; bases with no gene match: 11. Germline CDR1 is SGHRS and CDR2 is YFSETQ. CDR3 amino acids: CASKQRPGQGTGELFF. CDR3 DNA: TGCGCCAGCAAACAAAGACCGGGACAGGGAACCGGGGAGCTGTTTTTT.

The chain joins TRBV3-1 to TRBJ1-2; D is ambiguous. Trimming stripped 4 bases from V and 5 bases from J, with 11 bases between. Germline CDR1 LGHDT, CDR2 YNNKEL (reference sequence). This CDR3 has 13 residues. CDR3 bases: TGTGCCAGCAGCCCGAACGCGGCGTATGGCTACACCTTC. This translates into CASSPNAAYGYTF.

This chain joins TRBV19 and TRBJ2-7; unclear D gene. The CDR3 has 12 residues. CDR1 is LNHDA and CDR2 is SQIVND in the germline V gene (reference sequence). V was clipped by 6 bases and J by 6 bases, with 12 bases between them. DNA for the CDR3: TGTGCCAGTAGGGTGGGAATTCCCGAGCAGTACTTC. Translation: CASRVGIPEQYF. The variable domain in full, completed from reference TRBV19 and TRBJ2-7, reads DGGITQSPKYLFRKEGQNVTLSCEQNLNHDAMYWYRQDPGQGLRLIYYSQIVNDFQKGDIAEGYSVSREKKESFPLTVTSAQKNPTAFYLCASRVGIPEQYFGPGTRLTVT.

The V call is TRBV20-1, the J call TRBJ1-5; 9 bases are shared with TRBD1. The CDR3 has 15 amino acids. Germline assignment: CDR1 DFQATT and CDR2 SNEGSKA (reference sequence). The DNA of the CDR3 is TGCAGCCCAAGCCAGGGACAGGGTGGTGATCAGCCCCAGCATTTT. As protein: CSPSQGQGGDQPQHF.

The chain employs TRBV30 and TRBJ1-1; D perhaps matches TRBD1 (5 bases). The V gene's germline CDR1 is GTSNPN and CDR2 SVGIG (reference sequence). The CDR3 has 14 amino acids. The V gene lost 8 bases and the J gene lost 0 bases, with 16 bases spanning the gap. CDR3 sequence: CARKGHSLNTEAFF. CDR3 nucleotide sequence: TGTGCCCGTAAGGGGCACTCTTTGAACACTGAAGCTTTCTTT.